This T cell receptor (beta chain) is drawn from a study of T cell responses to AZD1222 COVID-19 vaccine. Whole-study findings and limits: Nearly half of unique spike-specific TCRs reportedly avoided B.1.351 and B.1.1.7 mutated regions.

CDR3 length: 19 amino acids. Per the germline V gene, CDR1 is SSHAT and CDR2 is FNYEAQ (reference sequence). J lost 4 bases, V lost 1 base, and 15 bases had no gene match. With respect to this clone: Its antigen is still unknown.

Profiled with immunoSEQ multiplex PCR; TCRdb holds only in-frame clones, not every one. The sample lists more than 85,000 clones; 88% were seen once. This clonotype originated in an adult in good health. The chain carries TRBV7-7 and TRBJ1-3; TRBD1 aligns across 8 bases. The sequencing here drew on peripheral blood, taken on day 0 of AZD1222 vaccination. This CDR3 is CASSLEAGGRTELGNTIYF. The CDR3 region has the DNA TGTGCCAGCAGCTTAGAGGCAGGGGGCAGGACAGAGCTCGGAAACACCATATATTTT.